The T cell receptor beta chain described here comes from a study of cytomegalovirus exposure and HLA in healthy donors (dated by TCRdb to about 2017). As for the study more broadly: In an earlier analysis of 587 of the donors, 276 Gb of sequence data and 120 million or so unique TCR beta sequences from 150 million to 200 million T cells were reported. Around 320 gigabases of sequencing data and roughly 90 million unique TCR sequences were included in an early release covering 550 to 650 HLA-typed donors. Of the roughly 400 genotyped donors, 75% to 85% were placed in the genetic ancestry cluster associated with self-reported Caucasian donors. The study aimed to test whether signatures of past pathogen exposure could be identified by cataloging public T cell receptors. The study used immunosequencing to profile the T cell repertoires of around 600 subjects and linked those repertoires to cytomegalovirus serostatus. A separate validation cohort of 100 to 150 different subjects was used in addition to the roughly 670-subject first cohort. To predict cytomegalovirus infection status, the study brought together high-throughput TCR immunosequencing, statistical association of individual TCRs with disease status, and machine learning. In a later analysis, previously published TCR beta repertoires from fewer than 750 donors were re-analyzed and high-resolution HLA genotyping was added so that TCR occurrence patterns could be studied. Rather than drawing on any new phenotypic data, the later analysis identified candidate immune exposures from TCR beta sequences and the way those sequences occurred across donors. An earlier analysis of 587 of the donors applied high-throughput TCR beta sequencing to assess whether each TCR beta V gene segment acted as functional or pseudogenic. Donor age, sex, ethnicity and CMV serostatus were compiled alongside the repertoire data. Genome-wide SNP genotypes for about 60% of the roughly 700 donors were used in a later genetic analysis, which treated that subset as a discovery cohort. Every repertoire in the discovery cohort had been generated on one and the same sequencing platform. HLA typing included class I and class II loci at four-digit resolution. The number of donors typed differed by locus, with about 629-630 for A, B, C, DRB1 and DQB1, around 500 for DQA1, nearly 610 for DPA1, and about 450 for DPB1. Four to six DR-DQ haplotypes were handled as single units for association and clustering, since linkage in the cohort was strong. Across 300 to 400 genotyped donors of the cohort, an average of 235,054 unique TCR beta nucleotide sequences per donor were sequenced, and 15% to 20% of those sequences were non-productive. Broad study findings and their caveats: In a later analysis, most CMV-associated TCR beta chains were found to appear HLA-restricted, with HLA associations seemingly driven largely by CMV exposure. Because HLA typing was unavailable for some donors at each locus, only the typed subset was used in association tests. The only immune exposure information available for the cohort was CMV serostatus. In an earlier analysis of fewer than 750 of the donors, most TCR beta V segments were observed in productive rearrangements about 90% or about 30% of the time, broadly matching IMGT annotations. The earlier analysis of 587 of the donors excluded seventeen rarely observed V segments, including chromosome 9 orphons, because counts were too low. An association between a missense DCLRE1C variant and V-gene and J-gene trimming of TCR beta chains was found in a later genetic analysis and replicated in an independent cohort. Correlated functional status among segregating V segments might reflect linkage disequilibrium, but an unknown experimental factor could not be ruled out. A further reported finding was that TCR beta sequences accurately predicted the HLA-A and HLA-B alleles for most subjects in the first cohort. A later analysis associated 16,951 TCR beta sequences with specific HLA alleles at a false discovery rate of 0.05. The cohort was sequenced for TCR beta chains only, and without alpha or paired-chain data the features that could be detected were limited. Most TCR sequences were observed very rarely across donors, whereas some public TCRs were present in many individuals. A cluster of highly shared sequence variants was judged likely to represent a technical artifact of the sequencing pipeline. The classifier was reported to diagnose cytomegalovirus status with high specificity and sensitivity in both the original and validation cohorts. A later genetic analysis reported fewer N-insertions in productive TCRs among donors in an Asian-associated ancestry cluster than the roughly 620-donor mean. In a later analysis, HLA-associated TCR beta chains showed more clonal expansion and lower generation probabilities than non-associated chains that were equally common. According to the authors, the approach could potentially be generalized to other disease states and immunological phenotypes. Some IMGT-functional V segments, including TRBV6-2 and TRBV6-3, could not be distinguished by the 87-base-pair reads and were therefore excluded. In a later analysis, TCR association rates were found to vary across HLA loci, with the most associated TCRs seen for DRB1 alleles and the fewest for HLA-C alleles. In vitro tests confirmed that a few of the cytomegalovirus-associated TCR beta chains recognize cytomegalovirus antigens. According to a later analysis, parvovirus B19, influenza, CMV and Epstein-Barr virus appeared linked to several top co-occurrence clusters. The study gave a list of more than 150 TCR beta chains associated with cytomegalovirus. Assigning TCR associations to individual alleles was difficult when HLA alleles, especially DR and DQ, strongly co-occurred. The presence/absence analyses assumed that sequencing depth was roughly uniform across donors, and that assumption may not be true.

This clone was seen once. The antigen it binds to is not known. No base quality information exists; no much larger clone differs at one position. In total, roughly 710 healthy bone marrow donors made up the cohort. All cohort members were sampled while nominally healthy, although unrecorded immune exposures were likely present. The donor was CMV seropositive and belonged to the group of about 290 seropositive cohort members. A peripheral blood sample was collected from each donor, and TCR beta sequencing was performed on peripheral blood mononuclear cells. The Qiagen DNeasy Blood Extraction Kit was used to extract genomic DNA from the blood cell samples. The CDR3 starts with the cysteine, ends with the phenylalanine, and has 20 residues. Of the read, only the CDR3 DNA is kept; its 60 bases are in frame from base 1. V is pared back by 2 bases and J by 6 bases, with 29 bases lying between the germline termini. Via the germline V gene, CDR1 is SGHRS and CDR2 YFSETQ.

The library was generated by the immunoSEQ multiplex PCR assay. For the multiplex PCR, a mixture combining 60 forward primers for TCR Vbeta segments and 13 reverse primers for TCR Jbeta segments was used. Amplification of the CDR3 region of rearranged TCR beta genes was performed with a multiplex PCR assay on genomic DNA. The amplified TCR beta libraries were sequenced on the Illumina HiSeq System as 87-base-pair reads. In the authors' own workflow: Across the roughly 700 repertoires, a later analysis counted around 80 million unique TCR beta chains, some 11 million of which were shared by at least two donors. Raw reads were error-corrected and collapsed into unique sequences by a nearest-neighbor algorithm in which closely related sequences were merged to remove PCR and sequencing errors. V, D and J gene segments were assigned by aligning CDR3 sequences to IMGT reference sequences. For a sequence to be retained, at least a six-nucleotide match to both a V gene segment and a J gene segment was required. A rearrangement counted as productive if the CDR3 had no stop codons and remained in frame with V and J, and every other rearrangement counted as non-productive. CDR3 was defined by IMGT convention, running from the second conserved V-encoded cysteine to the conserved J-encoded phenylalanine. The earlier analysis of 550 to 650 of the donors excluded any sequence lacking an unambiguous match to a single V gene segment. An earlier analysis of around 600 of the donors classified V segments as functional when productive rearrangements were above 56.7% and as segregating when the standard deviation between donors was above 5%. A statistical classification framework was built to diagnose cytomegalovirus status from the catalog of TCR beta chain sequences. A later analysis assigned V and J genes by comparing TCR nucleotide sequences with IMGT/GENE-DB human TR gene sequences. A later analysis assigned CDR3 sequences and most-parsimonious VDJ recombination scenarios with the TCRdist pipeline. In a later analysis, each TCR beta chain was defined by its CDR3 amino acid sequence together with its V-gene family, and reads lacking a unique V-gene family were excluded. As a way to deal with suspected cross-contamination and a sequencing artifact, a later analysis dropped 450 to 700 nucleotide sequences that were highly shared and had low generation probability. In a later analysis, a clonal expansion index was calculated for each public chain from normalized within-repertoire ranks of inferred template counts. In a later analysis, generation probabilities were computed with a VDJ recombination model fitted to out-of-frame rearrangements, and the resulting probabilities were checked against IGoR. A later analysis scored TCR-TCR, TCR-HLA and TCR-CMV co-occurrence with hypergeometric tests, applying a repertoire-size bias correction to TCR pairs. A later analysis estimated false discovery rates by permuting HLA or CMV assignments 20 times. In a later analysis, co-occurring TCRs were grouped using DBSCAN, and TCRdist sequence similarity was added for clustering within HLA-allele-positive subsets. For co-occurrence clustering, repertoires with fewer than 30,000 or more than 120,000 public chains were excluded, along with a handful of repertoires with anomalous nucleotide sharing. The immuneACCESS repertoire file appears here via TCRdb, limited to in-frame rearrangements. These files lack a portion of the clones; in checked studies, under half of the deficit traces to unresolved V genes, and the cause of the others is not known. Clone size and V and J calls were adopted from that table, with D and trimming inferred from the DNA. The sample yields about 85,000 clones; 75% to 90% were counted once. The top ten hold 32% of the sample.

Sequenced: PBMCs. The rearranged chain carries TRBV5-1 and TRBJ2-2; the D gene is perhaps TRBD2, from 7 matching bases. This receptor was identified in a man aged 50-60 years in good health and CMV-seropositive. The sequence in DNA is TGCGCCAGCAGCTTTAGGGGGACTATAGCGGACGGACCAACCTCCGGGGAGCTGTTTTTT. Its protein reads: CASSFRGTIADGPTSGELFF.